The rows below give T cell receptor beta chains drawn from one sample of a study of CD8 T cells in Susac syndrome. TCRdb itself ran the immunoSEQ multiplex PCR reads through MiXCR, one entry per CDR3 protein. The sample shows some 130,000 distinct CDR3 sequences, approximately 94% of them seen only once. The sample taken for sequencing was CD4+ T cells from PBMCs. The receptors derive from a human donor with multiple sclerosis. CDR3s include the opening cysteine and the closing phenylalanine or tryptophan. The D gene is left open where the match is weak. A row's size may be missing; if present it is once, few, many or a size class.

v_gene: TRBV12-3/TRBV12-4
j_gene: TRBJ1-2
abundance: .
d_gene: .
CDR3aa: CASSSTTNYGYTF
CDR3nt: TGTGCCAGCAGTTCCACAACTAACTATGGCTACACCTTC

v_gene: TRBV19
j_gene: TRBJ1-4
abundance: .
d_gene: .
CDR3aa: CASSLWQEEKLFF
CDR3nt: TGTGCCAGTAGCTTGTGGCAGGAAGAAAAACTGTTTTTT

v_gene: TRBV6-1
j_gene: TRBJ2-6
abundance: once
d_gene: .
CDR3aa: CASSRDGISGANVLTF
CDR3nt: TGTGCCAGCAGCAGGGACGGTATATCTGGGGCCAACGTCCTGACTTTC

v_gene: TRBV5-4
j_gene: TRBJ2-5
abundance: .
d_gene: TRBD1
CDR3aa: CASSGGTGKVQETQYF
CDR3nt: TGTGCCAGCAGCGGGGGGACAGGGAAGGTCCAAGAGACCCAGTACTTC

v_gene: TRBV5-1
j_gene: TRBJ2-1
abundance: .
d_gene: .
CDR3aa: CASSKDSNEQFF
CDR3nt: TGCGCCAGCAGCAAGGACTCTAATGAGCAGTTCTTC

v_gene: TRBV5-8
j_gene: TRBJ2-3
abundance: .
d_gene: .
CDR3aa: CASGPIQGTDTQYF
CDR3nt: TGTGCCAGCGGACCGATACAAGGCACAGATACGCAGTATTTT

v_gene: TRBV18
j_gene: TRBJ2-3
abundance: .
d_gene: .
CDR3aa: CASSPQGTDTQYF
CDR3nt: TGTGCCAGCTCACCACAGGGCACAGATACGCAGTATTTT

v_gene: TRBV4-2
j_gene: TRBJ1-1
abundance: .
d_gene: TRBD1
CDR3aa: CASSPPRQGTPMNTEAFF
CDR3nt: TGTGCCAGCAGCCCTCCGCGACAGGGCACCCCCATGAACACTGAAGCTTTCTTT

v_gene: TRBV18
j_gene: TRBJ2-5
abundance: .
d_gene: .
CDR3aa: CASSPSEETQYF
CDR3nt: TGTGCCAGCTCACCATCAGAAGAGACCCAGTACTTC

v_gene: TRBV7-9
j_gene: TRBJ1-1
abundance: .
d_gene: .
CDR3aa: CASSELGGEAFF
CDR3nt: TGTGCCAGCAGCGAGCTGGGGGGGGAAGCTTTCTTT

v_gene: TRBV12-5
j_gene: TRBJ2-7
abundance: .
d_gene: .
CDR3aa: CASGLGDYEQYF
CDR3nt: TGTGCTAGTGGTTTGGGGGACTACGAGCAGTACTTC

v_gene: TRBV28
j_gene: TRBJ2-7
abundance: .
d_gene: .
CDR3aa: CASSPSTVYEQYF
CDR3nt: TGTGCCAGCAGTCCTTCGACAGTCTACGAGCAGTACTTC

v_gene: TRBV5-5
j_gene: TRBJ1-6
abundance: .
d_gene: .
CDR3aa: CASSLVADYSPLHF
CDR3nt: TGTGCCAGCAGCTTGGTGGCAGACTATTCACCCCTCCACTTT

v_gene: TRBV18
j_gene: TRBJ2-2
abundance: .
d_gene: .
CDR3aa: CASSPAQGGTGELFF
CDR3nt: TGTGCCAGCTCACCTGCGCAGGGAGGCACCGGGGAGCTGTTTTTT

v_gene: TRBV18
j_gene: TRBJ2-1
abundance: .
d_gene: TRBD2
CDR3aa: CASSPREGLDEQFF
CDR3nt: TGTGCCAGCTCACCTCGGGAGGGCCTGGATGAGCAGTTCTTC

v_gene: TRBV29-1
j_gene: TRBJ1-1
abundance: .
d_gene: .
CDR3aa: CSVELPPRTEAFF
CDR3nt: TGCAGCGTTGAGCTTCCACCGCGGACTGAAGCTTTCTTT

v_gene: TRBV11-1
j_gene: TRBJ2-7
abundance: once
d_gene: TRBD1
CDR3aa: CASSRGTGGNYEQYF
CDR3nt: TGTGCCAGCAGCCGGGGGACAGGGGGTAACTACGAGCAGTACTTC

v_gene: TRBV7-9
j_gene: TRBJ2-1
abundance: .
d_gene: .
CDR3aa: CASEGGYNEQFF
CDR3nt: TGTGCCAGCGAAGGGGGGTACAATGAGCAGTTCTTC

v_gene: TRBV19
j_gene: TRBJ1-3
abundance: .
d_gene: .
CDR3aa: CASSNSGNTIYF
CDR3nt: TGTGCCAGTTCTAACTCTGGAAACACCATATATTTT

v_gene: TRBV29-1
j_gene: TRBJ2-1
abundance: once
d_gene: .
CDR3aa: CSVEGGGVSNEQFF
CDR3nt: TGCAGCGTTGAAGGAGGGGGGGTCTCCAATGAGCAGTTCTTC

v_gene: TRBV18
j_gene: TRBJ2-7
abundance: .
d_gene: TRBD1
CDR3aa: CASSPRRDRVEQYF
CDR3nt: TGTGCCAGCTCACCACGGCGGGACAGGGTCGAGCAGTACTTC

v_gene: TRBV2
j_gene: TRBJ1-5
abundance: .
d_gene: .
CDR3aa: CASSEGSGSQPQHF
CDR3nt: TGTGCCAGCAGTGAAGGGTCAGGGAGTCAGCCCCAGCATTTT

v_gene: TRBV5-4
j_gene: TRBJ1-1
abundance: .
d_gene: .
CDR3aa: CASSDGVGGANTEAFF
CDR3nt: TGTGCCAGCAGTGATGGTGTGGGGGGCGCGAACACTGAAGCTTTCTTT

v_gene: TRBV19
j_gene: TRBJ1-4
abundance: .
d_gene: .
CDR3aa: CASSVVGPTKLFF
CDR3nt: TGTGCCAGTAGTGTCGTGGGACCGACTAAACTGTTTTTT

v_gene: TRBV7-2
j_gene: TRBJ2-7
abundance: .
d_gene: .
CDR3aa: CASSWGSSYEQYF
CDR3nt: TGTGCCAGCAGCTGGGGAAGCTCCTACGAGCAGTACTTC

v_gene: TRBV6-5
j_gene: TRBJ2-7
abundance: .
d_gene: .
CDR3aa: CASSYSTDYEQYF
CDR3nt: TGTGCCAGCAGTTACTCCACAGACTACGAGCAGTACTTC

v_gene: TRBV11-1
j_gene: TRBJ2-7
abundance: .
d_gene: TRBD2
CDR3aa: CASSRRTSGSYEQYF
CDR3nt: TGTGCCAGCAGCCGCCGGACTAGCGGGTCCTACGAGCAGTACTTC

v_gene: TRBV29-1
j_gene: TRBJ1-2
abundance: .
d_gene: .
CDR3aa: CSVEPQGVLYGYTF
CDR3nt: TGCAGCGTTGAACCCCAGGGTGTCCTCTATGGCTACACTTTC

v_gene: TRBV7-2
j_gene: TRBJ1-5
abundance: .
d_gene: .
CDR3aa: CASTKPTPGSNQPQHF
CDR3nt: TGTGCCAGCACCAAACCAACTCCAGGGTCCAATCAGCCCCAGCATTTT

v_gene: TRBV7-7
j_gene: TRBJ2-7
abundance: .
d_gene: .
CDR3aa: CYRCGAGQNKTYEQYF
CDR3nt: .

v_gene: TRBV5-4
j_gene: TRBJ2-7
abundance: .
d_gene: .
CDR3aa: CASGIGGAGYEQYF
CDR3nt: TGTGCCAGCGGTATAGGGGGAGCGGGCTACGAGCAGTACTTC

v_gene: TRBV7-2
j_gene: TRBJ1-4
abundance: .
d_gene: .
CDR3aa: CASSSGAAYNEKLFF
CDR3nt: TGTGCCAGCAGCTCAGGGGCCGCCTATAATGAAAAACTGTTTTTT

v_gene: TRBV12-3/TRBV12-4
j_gene: TRBJ1-5
abundance: once
d_gene: .
CDR3aa: CASTTAVNQPQHF
CDR3nt: TGTGCCAGCACGACGGCCGTCAATCAGCCCCAGCATTTT

v_gene: TRBV4-1
j_gene: TRBJ1-1
abundance: .
d_gene: .
CDR3aa: CASSQGRGAGNTEAFF
CDR3nt: TGCGCCAGCAGCCAAGGTAGGGGGGCGGGAAACACTGAAGCTTTCTTT

v_gene: TRBV5-1
j_gene: TRBJ2-3
abundance: once
d_gene: .
CDR3aa: CASSRDYLKEQYF
CDR3nt: TGCGCCAGCAGTCGGGATTATCTAAAGGAGCAGTATTTT

v_gene: TRBV5-1
j_gene: TRBJ1-2
abundance: .
d_gene: TRBD1
CDR3aa: CASSLITGDGYTF
CDR3nt: TGCGCCAGCAGCTTAATTACAGGGGACGGCTACACCTTC

v_gene: TRBV20-1
j_gene: TRBJ1-2
abundance: .
d_gene: .
CDR3aa: CSATGSGGRGLGGYTF
CDR3nt: TGCAGTGCTACGGGCTCAGGAGGAAGGGGCCTTGGTGGCTACACCTTC

v_gene: TRBV10-2
j_gene: TRBJ2-2
abundance: .
d_gene: TRBD2
CDR3aa: CASSYGLAGVLTGELFF
CDR3nt: TGCGCCAGCAGTTACGGACTAGCGGGAGTTCTCACCGGGGAGCTGTTTTTT

v_gene: TRBV7-9
j_gene: TRBJ1-2
abundance: few
d_gene: .
CDR3aa: CASSFLDYGYTF
CDR3nt: TGTGCCAGCAGCTTTTTGGACTATGGCTACACCTTC